The present entry profiles one T cell receptor (beta chain) with its context. This entry is derived from a study of blood T cell repertoires in COVID-19. TCRdb keeps only in-frame clones here, not all; method: immunoSEQ multiplex PCR. The data show about 230,000 clones, around 78% seen once. The CDR3 covers 13 residues. Trimming pared 1 base from V and 0 bases from J, leaving 6 bases between. Germline V gives CDR1 GTSNPN, CDR2 SVGIG (reference sequence). Sample: peripheral blood. The clonotype comes from a woman in her 70s with active or convalescent COVID-19. The rearrangement uses TRBV30 and TRBJ1-2; D remains ambiguous. CDR3 sequence: CAWSEGANYGYTF. CDR3 nucleotide sequence: TGTGCCTGGAGTGAAGGAGCTAACTATGGCTACACCTTC.